The entry that follows covers one TCR beta chain sequence. No cognate antigen has been identified for it. Base qualities are not recorded, but no much larger clone differs from it by a single base. Here V drops 1 base and J drops 2 bases, and the junction holds 3 bases not matched to any gene. The CDR3 sequence holds 16 residues, the cysteine and phenylalanine included. Here the CDR3 DNA is all that survives: 48 bases in frame from base 1. The germline V gene encodes CDR1 SGHVS and CDR2 FNYEAQ. The data derive from a study of T cell responses to AZD1222 COVID-19 vaccine (dated by TCRdb to the early 2020s). A note on the overall study: AZD1222 recipients with second doses at about 4 weeks or about 12 weeks were pooled, because spike-specific TCR depth and breadth did not differ between schedules. TCR sequencing covered some 240 trial participants: about 210 given two doses of AZD1222 and 26 given two doses of MenACWY control vaccine. Enrollment into the trials was organized by age into subgroups of 18-55, 56-69 and 70-plus years, and those subgroups contained approximately 160, 26 and 62 TCR-sequenced participants, respectively. General findings and caveats noted by the study authors: After two AZD1222 doses, spike-specific TCR breadth and depth were significantly higher than at day 0 and than in MenACWY recipients. Reportedly, close to half of the unique spike-specific TCRs recognized epitopes lying outside the regions that are mutated in the B.1.351 and B.1.1.7 variants. The vaccine-associated CD4 TCRs covered the entire spike protein, and the dominant responses fell in regions 160-218 and 743-854. Participants were mostly white British and included more females than males, and it was suggested by the authors that clonal diversity may have been underestimated. Conclusions about previously exposed vaccinees were limited because only six or seven AZD1222 recipients were SARS-CoV-2 seropositive at baseline. Because no day 14 peak-response samples were available, repertoires were characterized only after the peak T cell response. In the small 56-69-year group, the increase in depth fell short of significance, most likely because of low power.

This sample's time point label indicates: baseline before first vaccination. Vaccinee samples came from UK trials COV001 and COV002, including a single-blind randomized controlled phase 2/3 trial of AZD1222 (ChAdOx1 nCoV-19) in healthy adults. Trial participant PBMC samples were collected at day 0 and day 28 after the second dose for TCRbeta chain sequencing. The CDR3 regions of human TCRbeta chains were subjected to immunosequencing. Per the original workflow: TCRs in the repertoires were compared against a reference library of SARS-CoV-2-specific TCRs that had been generated with the MIRA antigen-specificity platform. Breadth was defined as the fraction of unique TCRs that were SARS-CoV-2-associated, and depth was defined as the fraction of total T cells that were SARS-CoV-2-associated. Each spike-specific TCR was assigned to its reactive spike region and to a CD4 or CD8 class using the MIRA data. Log10-transformed breadth and depth values were compared by one-way ANOVA with Sidak's multiple comparisons tests. In its TCRdb copy, this immuneACCESS table keeps in-frame sequences only and misses some clones. Where compared with another copy, unresolved V genes explain less than half of these, and the others have no known cause. From that table come the V and J calls and clone size; the DNA was used to work out D and trimming. Present in this sample are more than 250,000 clones, over 85% of which were seen just once. The ten largest clones capture about 0.5% of the sample.

The sample consisted of peripheral blood, taken on day 0 of AZD1222 vaccination. The sequence came from an adult in good health. The rearranged segments are TRBV7-6 and TRBJ2-5, and 11 junctional nucleotides match TRBD2. The CDR3 corresponds to CASSLGLAGGQETQYF. The DNA sequence follows: TGTGCCAGCAGCTTAGGATTAGCGGGAGGGCAAGAGACCCAGTACTTC.